This T cell receptor (beta chain) was found in a study of technical replicates of blood from a handful of donors. Data came from immunoSEQ multiplex PCR; TCRdb stores just in-frame clones and leaves some out. The data show approximately 73,000 clones, just under 95% seen once. Per the germline V gene, CDR1 is MDHEN and CDR2 is SYDVKM. Trimming cost V 10 bases and J 2 bases; bases outside gene matches: 8. This CDR3 is built from 13 residues. This receptor was taken from a human donor in good health. The specimen was T cells isolated from PBMCs. The gene calls are TRBV28 and TRBJ2-7; 7 bases are a match to TRBD1. The CDR3 region is CATWTGQTYEQYF. The CDR3 region has the DNA TGTGCCACCTGGACAGGACAAACCTACGAGCAGTACTTC. The entire variable domain, with the rest obtained from reference TRBV28 and TRBJ2-7, is as follows: DVKVTQSSRYLVKRTGEKVFLECVQDMDHENMFWYRQDPGLGLRLIYFSYDVKMKEKGDIPEGYSVSREKKERFSLILESASTNQTSMYLCATWTGQTYEQYFGPGTRLTVT.